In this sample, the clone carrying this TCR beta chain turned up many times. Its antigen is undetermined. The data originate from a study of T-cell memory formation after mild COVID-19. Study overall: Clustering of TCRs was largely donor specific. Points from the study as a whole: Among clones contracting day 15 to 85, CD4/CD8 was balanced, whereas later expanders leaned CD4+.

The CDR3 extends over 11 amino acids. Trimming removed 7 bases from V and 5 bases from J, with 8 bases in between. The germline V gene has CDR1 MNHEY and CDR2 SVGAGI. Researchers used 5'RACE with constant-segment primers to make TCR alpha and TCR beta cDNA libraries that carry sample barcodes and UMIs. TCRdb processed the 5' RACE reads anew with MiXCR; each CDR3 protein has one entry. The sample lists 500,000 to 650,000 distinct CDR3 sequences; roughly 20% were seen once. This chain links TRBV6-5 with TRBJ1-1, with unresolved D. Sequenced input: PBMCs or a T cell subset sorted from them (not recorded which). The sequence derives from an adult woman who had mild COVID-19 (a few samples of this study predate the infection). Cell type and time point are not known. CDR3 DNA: TGTGCCAGCACCTCGGGGACTGAAGCTTTCTTT. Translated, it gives CASTSGTEAFF.